The 6 T cell receptor beta chains below were found in one sample sequenced in a study of ipilimumab plus nivolumab after autologous stem cell transplantation. This table comes from immunoSEQ multiplex PCR, and its TCRdb copy is limited to in-frame clones, with some not included. The data contain 6,300 or so clones, around 87% of them seen just once; the ten biggest clones take up more than 5%. Source: PBMCs, taken in a trial of ipilimumab plus nivolumab as post-transplant consolidation. The receptors here all came from a female donor with multiple myeloma.

The V call is TRBV6-6, the J call TRBJ1-4; D possibly corresponds to TRBD1 (5 bases). Germline CDR1 is MNHNY and CDR2 is SVGAGI (reference sequence). There are 15 residues in the CDR3. Deletions cut 6 bases from V and 5 bases from J, with 16 bases between. The CDR3 spells CASRQAGGENEKLFF. The CDR3 coding sequence is TGTGCCAGCAGGCAAGCCGGGGGGGAAAATGAAAAACTGTTTTTT.

The V gene is TRBV6-6, the J gene TRBJ2-1, with a possible D match to TRBD1 (5 bases). The V gene's germline CDR1 is MNHNY and CDR2 SVGAGI (reference sequence). The V gene lost 3 bases and the J gene lost 0 bases, with 6 bases spanning the gap. The CDR3 extends over 14 amino acids. Here the CDR3 DNA reads TGTGCCAGCAGTTATAGGGGCTCCTACAATGAGCAGTTCTTC. This sequence encodes CASSYRGSYNEQFF.

This clone was detected once. The rearrangement uses TRBV11-2 and TRBJ2-5, with D unresolved. The CDR3 has 14 amino acids. Per the germline V gene, CDR1 is SGHAT and CDR2 is FQNNGV. Trimming removed 1 base from V and 2 bases from J, with 8 bases in between. The CDR3 nucleotides are TGTGCCAGCAGCTTAGCCAGGATTCAAGAGACCCAGTACTTC. Protein: CASSLARIQETQYF. Full variable domain (rest looked up from reference TRBV11-2 and TRBJ2-5): EAGVAQSPRYKIIEKRQSVAFWCNPISGHATLYWYQQILGQGPKLLIQFQNNGVVDDSQLPKDRFSAERLKGVDSTLKIQPAKLEDSAVYLCASSLARIQETQYFGPGTRLLVL.

V and J are TRBV7-6 and TRBJ2-7; 8 bases are a match to TRBD1. Germline V gene lookup returns CDR1 SGHVS and CDR2 FNYEAQ. Trimming at V came to 0 bases and at J to 6 bases, leaving 7 bases not matched to a gene. This CDR3 has 15 amino acids. Here the CDR3 DNA reads TGTGCCAGCAGCTTAGCGCCGGCAGGGGGCGGCGAGCAGTACTTC. Residues: CASSLAPAGGGEQYF.

This chain joins TRBV7-9 and TRBJ1-1; D is perhaps TRBD1 (6 bases). The CDR3 covers 15 residues. V lost 4 bases, J lost 1 base, and 13 bases lay in between. CDR1 is SEHNR and CDR2 is FQNEAQ in the germline V gene (reference sequence). The CDR3 bases are TGTGCCAGCAGCTCGACGGACAGAGAGAACACTGAAGCTTTCTTT. It yields the protein CASSSTDRENTEAFF.

This clone has more than one count but fewer than ten. The chain uses TRBV9 and TRBJ2-7; tentatively, D is TRBD1 or TRBD2 (6 bases each). The germline V and J ends were trimmed by 3 bases and 3 bases, with 16 bases remaining between them. The CDR3 totals 15 residues. Germline V gene lookup returns CDR1 SGDLS and CDR2 YYNGEE. CDR3 protein: CASSGGEDSYYEQYF. DNA of the CDR3: TGTGCCAGCAGCGGGGGGGAGGACAGCTACTACGAGCAGTACTTC.